These 5 T cell receptor beta chains originate from one sample sequenced in a study of T cells in localized non-small cell lung cancer (dated by TCRdb to about 2020). Library prep was done by the immunoSEQ multiplex PCR assay. TCRdb's version of the immuneACCESS table is confined to in-frame rearrangements and falls short of the full clone set. An unresolved V gene accounts for under half of the shortfall where checked; the remainder is of unknown origin. The sample table holds some 56,000 clones, of which just over 85% were seen once. The ten largest clones add up to less than 6% of the sample. The sequenced sample was peripheral blood, obtained before any cancer treatment. These receptors were taken from a woman aged 40-75 years with stage I lung adenocarcinoma.

CDR3 DNA sequence: TGTGCCAGCAGCCTCTTTGGGGGGTGGACGGACACTGAAGCTTTCTTT. Translated, it gives CASSLFGGWTDTEAFF. V and J are TRBV14 and TRBJ1-1, with D possibly matching TRBD1 (5 bases). This CDR3 comprises 16 residues. Germline V CDR1 and CDR2: SGHDN, FVKESK. Trimming cost V 4 bases and J 3 bases, with 18 bases left between them.

The gene calls are TRBV7-8 and TRBJ2-7; 9 nucleotides agree with TRBD1. From germline, CDR1 is SGHVS and CDR2 FQNEAQ. The CDR3 length is 15 residues. J gave up 0 bases and V 5 bases, and 5 bases lay outside the gene matches. The CDR3 region is CASSPGQGPSYEQYF. DNA of the CDR3: TGTGCCAGCAGCCCAGGACAGGGGCCCTCCTACGAGCAGTACTTC. The full variable domain, its missing parts supplied by reference TRBV7-8 and TRBJ2-7, is GAGVSQSPRYKVAKRGQDVALRCDPISGHVSLFWYQQALGQGPEFLTYFQNEAQLDKSGLPSDRFFAERPEGSVSTLKIQRTQQEDSAVYLCASSPGQGPSYEQYFGPGTRLTVT.

This chain connects TRBV27 to TRBJ1-2, with a possible D match to TRBD1 (5 bases). The V gene's germline CDR1 is MNHEY and CDR2 SMNVEV (reference sequence). The CDR3 is 13 amino acids. Trimming removed 5 bases from V and 4 bases from J, with 11 bases in between. This chain's CDR3 is CASSLQGSYGYTF. CDR3 coding DNA: TGTGCCAGCAGTCTTCAGGGTAGCTATGGCTACACCTTC.

J is TRBJ1-1 and V is TRBV7-2; perhaps TRBD1 as D (6 bases). In germline, CDR1 is SGHTA, CDR2 FQGNSA. V lost 7 bases and J lost 7, with 19 bases in between. There are 14 residues in the CDR3. For the CDR3, the DNA is TGTGCCAGCACCCTAAAGGGGGGGACGGGTGAAGCTTTCTTT. Protein product: CASTLKGGTGEAFF.

This clone was counted a few times. The chain uses TRBV7-8 and TRBJ2-7; 7 positions agree with TRBD1. In germline, CDR1 is SGHVS, CDR2 FQNEAQ. Germline trimming cut 1 base from V and 2 bases from J; bases unmatched to any gene: 5. CDR3 length: 15 residues. The CDR3 loop is CASSLDRGPTYEQYF. DNA of the CDR3: TGTGCCAGCAGCTTAGACAGGGGCCCGACCTACGAGCAGTACTTC.